The text below deals with one T cell receptor beta chain. Its antigen is still unknown. Being one base from a much bigger clone, this may be a read error. This specimen belongs to a study of T cell repertoires in cytomegalovirus infection. Points from the study as a whole: Predominance within the ex vivo response was attributable to HLA-C-restricted CMV-specific TCR beta clonotypes.

The CDR3 totals 15 residues. From germline, CDR1 is SGHVS and CDR2 FQNEAQ. V was clipped by 7 bases and J by 0 bases; unmatched bases: 6. TCRdb analysed the reads with MiXCR anew, one entry per CDR3 protein. There are about 890,000 distinct CDR3 sequences in the sample; 30% to 40% occur only once, and about an eighth lies in the top ten. Sample: cultured CD8+ T cells from PBMCs, taken from culture after CMV antigen stimulation. V gene TRBV7-8 combines with J gene TRBJ2-4, with 7 positions matching TRBD1. This receptor was obtained from a human donor in good health (CMV status not recorded). Some clones in this sample may be carry-over from other donors' samples. CDR3 protein: CASNSNRGAKNIQYF. For the CDR3, the DNA is TGTGCCAGCAACTCAAACAGGGGAGCCAAAAACATTCAGTACTTC.